This T cell receptor (beta chain) was documented in a study of T cells after yellow fever vaccination (dated by TCRdb to about 2019). For the wider study: Libraries from fractions with low cell numbers were prepared with the SMART-Seq v4 Ultra Low Input RNA kit. To follow T-cell clones before and after both primary and booster YFV17D yellow fever vaccination, bulk TCR alpha and beta repertoires underwent longitudinal sequencing. Two healthy male donors made up the cohort, one aged 18 to 30 years and the other aged 30 to 39 years. Bulk PBMC replicates and cell subsets were isolated from blood drawn at multiple timepoints before and after both primary and secondary immunization. The paper as a whole reports these results and caveats: The study included only two donors, which limits how far the findings can be generalized. Most clones expanded after primary vaccination were re-detected after the booster (96% of CD4 and about nine tenths of CD8), suggesting broad memory maintenance. Computational filtering was needed because FACS-sorted repertoires could contain abundant contaminating clonotypes from the bulk population. A small share of clonotypes was detected in both CD4 and CD8 compartments, with the overlap likely arising from convergent recombination. The secondary T-cell response was found to be weaker but faster than the primary response, with a peak reached on day 5 rather than on day 15.

TCR cDNA was synthesized by 5'RACE template switching, through which a universal primer site and unique molecular identifiers were introduced. cDNA synthesis was primed from both the TCR alpha and TCR beta constant segments. Two PCR steps were used to amplify libraries, with sample barcodes and sequencing adapters being added in the second step. Libraries were sequenced on Illumina HiSeq 2500 (2x100 bp) or NovaSeq (2x150 bp). The study's own analysis went as follows. Demultiplexing of reads and collapsing into UMI consensus sequences were performed with MIGEC, and V(D)J alignment was carried out with MiXCR. Using edgeR on replicate PBMC samples, clonotypes were called vaccine-responding if FDR was below 0.01 and the log2 fold change was above 5 up to day 15. CD4 or CD8 identity was assigned to each bulk clonotype according to whether the clonotype was present at higher abundance in the sequenced CD4 repertoire or the sequenced CD8 repertoire. TCRdb reanalyzed the raw reads on its own, using fastp at Q25 for trimming and MiXCR for clone calling, and kept in-frame beta chains. Rows are combined by CDR3 protein, so each entry shows the most common genes and DNA. V and J calls and clone size were set by TCRdb, not the authors. The sample table holds approximately 550,000 distinct CDR3 sequences, of which 15% to 20% were seen once. More than 13% of the sample rests with the top ten.

This clonotype was counted a few times. There is no known antigen for this receptor. Per-base qualities were not stored, and no clone one base away is much larger. The CDR3 starts with the cysteine, ends with the phenylalanine, and has 15 residues. CDR3 DNA only is kept here, 45 bases in frame from base 1. Sequences DFQATT (CDR1) and SNEGSKA (CDR2) are obtained from the germline V gene (reference sequence). After removal of 3 bases from V and 3 bases from J, the junction retains 11 bases not matched to a gene. The treatment or condition label for this specimen denotes: live attenuated yellow fever vaccine strain. At every blood-draw timepoint, two biological replicates of bulk PBMCs were collected. PBMCs were isolated from peripheral blood using a standard Ficoll-Paque protocol. RNA was extracted with TriZol from bulk PBMCs, CD4 and CD8 fractions, and dextramer-positive and dextramer-negative fractions.

The TCR comes from a man between 25 and 39 years old who received the YFV17D yellow fever vaccine. The rearrangement joined TRBV20-1 to TRBJ2-7; 7 central bases correspond to TRBD1. This sample comprised PBMCs, obtained 15 days after the yellow fever booster vaccination. The bases are TGCAGTGCTAGGGCATCCGGGACAGCACTCTACGAGCAGTACTTC. Its translation is CSARASGTALYEQYF.